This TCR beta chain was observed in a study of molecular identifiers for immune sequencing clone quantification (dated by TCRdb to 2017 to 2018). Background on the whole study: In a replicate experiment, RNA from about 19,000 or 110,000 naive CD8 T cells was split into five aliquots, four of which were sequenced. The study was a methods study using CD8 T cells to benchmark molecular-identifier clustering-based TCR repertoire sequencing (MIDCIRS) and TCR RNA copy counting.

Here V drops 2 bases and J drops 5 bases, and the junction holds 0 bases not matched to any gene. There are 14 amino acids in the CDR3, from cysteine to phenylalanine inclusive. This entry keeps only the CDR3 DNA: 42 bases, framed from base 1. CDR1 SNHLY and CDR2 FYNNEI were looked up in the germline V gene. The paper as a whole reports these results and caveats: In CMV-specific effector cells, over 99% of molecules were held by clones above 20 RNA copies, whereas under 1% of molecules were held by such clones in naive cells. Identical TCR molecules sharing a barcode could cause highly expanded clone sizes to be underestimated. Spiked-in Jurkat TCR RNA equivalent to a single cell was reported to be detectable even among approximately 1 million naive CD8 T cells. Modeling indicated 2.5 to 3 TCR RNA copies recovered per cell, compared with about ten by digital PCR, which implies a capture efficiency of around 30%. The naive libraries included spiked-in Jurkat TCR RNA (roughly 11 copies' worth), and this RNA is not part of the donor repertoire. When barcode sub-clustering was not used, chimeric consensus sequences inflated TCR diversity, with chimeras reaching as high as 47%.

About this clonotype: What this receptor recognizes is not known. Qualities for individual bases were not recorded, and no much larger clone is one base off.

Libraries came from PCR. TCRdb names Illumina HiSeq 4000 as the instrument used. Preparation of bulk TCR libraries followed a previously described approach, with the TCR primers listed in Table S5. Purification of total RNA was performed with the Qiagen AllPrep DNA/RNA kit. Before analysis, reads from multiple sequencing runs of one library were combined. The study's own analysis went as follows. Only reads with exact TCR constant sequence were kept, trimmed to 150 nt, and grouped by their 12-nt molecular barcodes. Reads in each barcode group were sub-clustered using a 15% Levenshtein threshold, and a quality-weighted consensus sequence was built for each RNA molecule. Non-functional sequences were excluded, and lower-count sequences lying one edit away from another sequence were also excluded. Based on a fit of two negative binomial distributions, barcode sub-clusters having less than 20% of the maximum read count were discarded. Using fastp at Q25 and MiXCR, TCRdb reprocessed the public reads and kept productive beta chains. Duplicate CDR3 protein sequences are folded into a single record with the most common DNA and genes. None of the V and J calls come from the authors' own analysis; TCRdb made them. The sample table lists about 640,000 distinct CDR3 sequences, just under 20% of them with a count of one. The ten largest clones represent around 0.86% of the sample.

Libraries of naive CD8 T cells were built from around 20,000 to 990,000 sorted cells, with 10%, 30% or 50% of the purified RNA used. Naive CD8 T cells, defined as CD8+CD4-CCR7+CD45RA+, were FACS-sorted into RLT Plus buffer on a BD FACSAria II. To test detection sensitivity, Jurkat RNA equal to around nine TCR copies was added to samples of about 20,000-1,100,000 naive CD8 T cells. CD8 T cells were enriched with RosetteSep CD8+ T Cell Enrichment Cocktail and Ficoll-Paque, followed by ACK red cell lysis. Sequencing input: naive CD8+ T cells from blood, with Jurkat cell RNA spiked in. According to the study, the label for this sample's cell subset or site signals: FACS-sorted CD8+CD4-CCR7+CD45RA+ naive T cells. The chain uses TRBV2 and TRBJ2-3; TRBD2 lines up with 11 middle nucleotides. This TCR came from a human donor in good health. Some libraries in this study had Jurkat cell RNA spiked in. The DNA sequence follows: TGTGCCAGCAGTGAACTAGCGGGGGGAGATACGCAGTATTTT. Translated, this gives CASSELAGGDTQYF.